This TCR beta chain was documented in a study of read filtering for tumor transcriptome and immune sequencing. On the study more broadly: About 8 patients were R-ISS I, some 15 were R-ISS II, six or seven were R-ISS III.

Regarding the study as a whole: In IR-seq, single-read clonotypes were about 80% of clonotypes but roughly 3.5% of reads. IR-seq captured clonotypes deeper and more reliably than RNA-seq.

From roughly 0.4 ug of RNA, a library with molecular barcoded alpha/delta and beta/gamma adaptors was made. TCRdb itself ran the reads through MiXCR, one entry per CDR3 protein. In the table there are more than 70,000 distinct CDR3 sequences, 20% to 25% of which are singletons. Ten or more counts support this clonotype. Its cognate antigen is unknown. CDR1 is SQVTM and CDR2 is ANQGSEA in the germline V gene. The CDR3 loop spans 12 amino acids. With 6 bases clipped from V and 7 bases from J, the junction kept 8 bases outside the gene matches. The sequence derives from a donor aged 40 or over with multiple myeloma. The sample consisted of a population of CD138-negative cells sorted from bone marrow. The chain recombines TRBV29-1 with TRBJ1-1; TRBD1 matches at 7 bases. CDR3 loop: CSVVGPGGEAFF. CDR3 nucleotide sequence: TGCAGCGTGGTTGGGCCAGGGGGTGAAGCTTTCTTT.